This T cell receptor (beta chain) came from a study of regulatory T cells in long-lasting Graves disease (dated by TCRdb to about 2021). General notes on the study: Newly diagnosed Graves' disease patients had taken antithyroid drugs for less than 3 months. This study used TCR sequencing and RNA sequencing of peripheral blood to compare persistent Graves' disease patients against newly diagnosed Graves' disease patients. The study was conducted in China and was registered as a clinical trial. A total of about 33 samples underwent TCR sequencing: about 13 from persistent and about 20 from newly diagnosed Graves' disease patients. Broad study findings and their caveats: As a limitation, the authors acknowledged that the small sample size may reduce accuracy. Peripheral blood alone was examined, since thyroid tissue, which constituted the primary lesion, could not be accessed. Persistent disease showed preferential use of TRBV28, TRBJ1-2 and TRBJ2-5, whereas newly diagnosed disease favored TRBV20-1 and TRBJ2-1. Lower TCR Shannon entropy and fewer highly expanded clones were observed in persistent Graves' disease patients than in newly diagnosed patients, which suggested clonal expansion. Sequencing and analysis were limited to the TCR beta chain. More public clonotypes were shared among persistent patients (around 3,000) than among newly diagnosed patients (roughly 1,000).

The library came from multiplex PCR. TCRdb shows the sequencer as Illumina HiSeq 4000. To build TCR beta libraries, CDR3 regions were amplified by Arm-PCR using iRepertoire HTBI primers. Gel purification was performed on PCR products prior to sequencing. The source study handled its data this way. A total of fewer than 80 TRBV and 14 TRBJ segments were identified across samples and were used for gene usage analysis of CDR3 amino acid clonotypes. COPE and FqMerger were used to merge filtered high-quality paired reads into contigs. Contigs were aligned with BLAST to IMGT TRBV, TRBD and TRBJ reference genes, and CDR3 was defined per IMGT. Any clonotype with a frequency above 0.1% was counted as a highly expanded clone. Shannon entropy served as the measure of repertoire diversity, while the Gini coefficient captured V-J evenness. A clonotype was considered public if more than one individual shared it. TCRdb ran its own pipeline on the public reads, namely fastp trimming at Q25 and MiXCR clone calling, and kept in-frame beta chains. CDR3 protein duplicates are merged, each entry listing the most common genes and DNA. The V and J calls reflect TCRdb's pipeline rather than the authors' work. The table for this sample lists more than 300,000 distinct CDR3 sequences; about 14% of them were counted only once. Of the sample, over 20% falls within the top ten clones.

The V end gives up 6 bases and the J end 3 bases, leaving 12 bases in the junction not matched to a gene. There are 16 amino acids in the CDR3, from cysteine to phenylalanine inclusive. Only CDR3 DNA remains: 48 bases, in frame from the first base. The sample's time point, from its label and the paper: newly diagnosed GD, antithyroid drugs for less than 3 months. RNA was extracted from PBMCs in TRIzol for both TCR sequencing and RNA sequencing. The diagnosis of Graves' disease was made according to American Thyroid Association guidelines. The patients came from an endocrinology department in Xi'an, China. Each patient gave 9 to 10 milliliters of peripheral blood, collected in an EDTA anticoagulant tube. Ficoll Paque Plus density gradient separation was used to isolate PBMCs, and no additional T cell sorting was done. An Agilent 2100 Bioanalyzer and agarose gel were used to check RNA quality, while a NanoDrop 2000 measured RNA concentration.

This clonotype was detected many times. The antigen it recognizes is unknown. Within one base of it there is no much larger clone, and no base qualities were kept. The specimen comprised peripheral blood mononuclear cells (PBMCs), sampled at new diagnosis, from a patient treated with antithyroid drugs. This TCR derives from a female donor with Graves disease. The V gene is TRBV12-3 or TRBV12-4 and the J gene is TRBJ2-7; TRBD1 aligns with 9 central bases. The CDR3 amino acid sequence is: CASSKDRGRPDYEQYF. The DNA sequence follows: TGTGCCAGCAGCAAGGACAGGGGAAGGCCCGACTACGAGCAGTACTTC.